The sequence of this T cell receptor beta chain was determined in a study of graft-versus-host responses after intestinal transplantation. Study context: All recipients got anti-thymocyte globulin induction, then tacrolimus and steroids for about three years.

The repertoire was sequenced with immunoSEQ multiplex PCR; TCRdb's copy has only in-frame clones and lacks some. Altogether about 39,000 clones are present, more than 85% being singletons, with the ten largest covering about 4%. The sample holds one count of this clone. This CDR3 is built from 15 residues. Germline lookup yields CDR1 LGHNA and CDR2 YNFKEQ. V was shortened by 0 bases and J by 2 bases, with 10 bases between the two germline ends. The TCR originated in a human patient who received an intestinal transplant, so some T cells may come from the graft donor. This rearrangement joins TRBV4-2 to TRBJ1-2; TRBD1 is a possible D gene (5 bases). The specimen comprised PBMCs, sampled approximately 700 days after intestinal transplantation. The CDR3 DNA reads TGTGCCAGCAGCCAAGATAGGGGACGGAACTATGGCTACACCTTC. It is translated as CASSQDRGRNYGYTF.